Listed below are T cell receptor beta chains from one sample, sequenced in a study of T cell repertoires in cytomegalovirus infection. From the reads, TCRdb called clonotypes with MiXCR, one entry per CDR3 protein. This sample yields about 400,000 distinct CDR3 sequences, of which 15% to 20% are seen a single time; approximately 8% belongs to the top ten. The material sequenced was PBMCs. The receptor set was obtained from a human donor in good health (CMV status not recorded). Some clones in this sample may be carry-over from other donors' samples. Both conserved end residues are part of each CDR3. The D gene is left open where the match is weak. Clone size is shown for a subset of rows, as once, few, many or a class of expanded clone.

D,J,V,size,CDR3,DNA
-,TRBJ2-3,TRBV20-1,-,CSAQRGIWDTQYF,TGCAGTGCCCAACGGGGGATTTGGGATACGCAGTATTTT
-,TRBJ2-3,TRBV20-1,-,CSAPLETDTQYF,TGCAGTGCCCCCCTTGAAACAGATACGCAGTATTTT
-,TRBJ1-2,TRBV6-4,few,CAGRGYTF,TGTGCCGGCCGGGGCTACACCTTC
-,TRBJ2-5,TRBV10-2,-,CATLIVGRKVQETQYF,TGCGCCACCCTCATTGTCGGGAGAAAGGTTCAAGAGACCCAGTACTTC
-,TRBJ1-1,TRBV6-6,-,CASSVVGGRPEAFF,TGTGCCAGCAGTGTTGTCGGGGGCAGGCCTGAAGCTTTCTTT
-,TRBJ2-5,TRBV7-2,many,CASSSGYGRGPQETQYF,TGTGCCAGCAGCTCGGGGTATGGCAGGGGCCCCCAAGAGACCCAGTACTTC
-,TRBJ1-5,TRBV18,few,CASSPAPNQPQHF,TGTGCCAGCTCACCTGCTCCCAATCAGCCCCAGCATTTT
-,TRBJ1-2,TRBV6-6,-,CASSYDRRGYGYTF,TGTGCCAGCAGTTACGACCGGCGGGGCTATGGCTACACCTTC
-,TRBJ2-7,TRBV2,few,CASGGGTRYYEQYF,TGTGCCAGCGGGGGTGGGACCAGGTACTACGAGCAGTACTTC
-,TRBJ1-1,TRBV20-1,-,CSARGDGNTEAFF,TGCAGTGCCAGGGGAGATGGGAACACTGAAGCTTTCTTT
-,TRBJ1-4,TRBV19,-,CASSGARGNEKLFF,TGTGCCAGTAGTGGAGCCAGGGGAAATGAAAAACTGTTTTTT
TRBD1,TRBJ2-4,TRBV12-3/TRBV12-4,few,CASPRAGGVAKNIQYF,TGTGCCAGCCCGCGCGCAGGGGGAGTAGCCAAAAACATTCAGTACTTC
TRBD2,TRBJ2-5,TRBV9,few,CASSGEREGLSQYF,TGTGCCAGCAGCGGAGAGCGGGAGGGCCTGTCCCAGTACTTC
-,TRBJ2-7,TRBV7-6,many,CASTLTGGPSYEQYF,TGTGCCAGCACTCTAACTGGGGGACCCTCCTACGAGCAGTACTTC
-,TRBJ2-2,TRBV4-1,few,CASRLTSVAANTGELFF,TGCGCCAGCAGACTAACGTCGGTGGCAGCTAACACCGGGGAGCTGTTTTTT
TRBD1,TRBJ1-4,TRBV12-3/TRBV12-4,-,CASSCDRVGEKLFF,TGTGCCAGCAGCTGCGACAGGGTTGGTGAAAAACTGTTTTTT
TRBD2,TRBJ2-7,TRBV6-2/TRBV6-3,few,CASSYPGLAFTYEQYF,TGTGCCAGCAGTTACCCGGGACTAGCGTTTACCTACGAGCAGTACTTC
TRBD1,TRBJ1-4,TRBV20-1,-,CSARRDRGLHYEKLFF,TGCAGTGCTAGGCGGGACAGGGGGCTCCATTATGAAAAACTGTTTTTT
-,TRBJ1-4,TRBV5-6,-,CASSLGQHNEKLFF,TGTGCCAGCAGCTTGGGACAGCATAATGAAAAACTGTTTTTT
TRBD1,TRBJ1-2,TRBV19,-,CASSLRDRSNYGYTF,TGTGCCAGTAGTCTTCGGGACAGGTCGAACTATGGCTACACCTTC
-,TRBJ1-5,TRBV28,-,CASRGDEYNQPQHF,TGTGCCAGCCGGGGGGACGAATACAATCAGCCCCAGCATTTT
-,TRBJ1-1,TRBV29-1,-,CSVEVRTGNREAFF,TGCAGCGTTGAAGTGCGTACAGGGAATCGGGAAGCTTTCTTT
-,TRBJ2-6,TRBV20-1,-,CSAPSPLSRGSGANVLTF,TGCAGTGCTCCTTCCCCCCTAAGCCGAGGCTCTGGGGCCAACGTCCTGACTTTC
-,TRBJ1-5,TRBV2,many,CASPFAGRQPQHF,TGTGCCAGCCCTTTTGCGGGGAGGCAGCCCCAGCATTTT
-,TRBJ2-3,TRBV20-1,-,CSAADTPGDTQYF,TGCAGTGCTGCTGACACCCCGGGGGATACGCAGTATTTT
TRBD1,TRBJ2-7,TRBV10-3,-,CAIRDSPYEQYF,TGTGCCATCCGGGACAGTCCCTACGAGCAGTACTTC
-,TRBJ1-1,TRBV6-1,few,CASRYDNVGTEAFF,TGTGCCAGCAGATACGACAATGTAGGCACTGAAGCTTTCTTT
-,TRBJ1-3,TRBV7-2,-,CASSFGWGSSGNTIYF,TGTGCCAGCAGCTTCGGGTGGGGGAGCTCTGGAAACACCATATATTTT
-,TRBJ2-7,TRBV12-3/TRBV12-4,-,CASSLSRGNEQYF,TGTGCCAGCAGTTTAAGTCGTGGTAACGAGCAGTACTTC
-,TRBJ1-4,TRBV2,once,CASRQFPNEKLFF,TGTGCCAGCAGACAGTTTCCTAATGAAAAACTGTTTTTT
-,TRBJ2-5,TRBV28,-,CASSVGTLQETQYF,TGTGCCAGCAGTGTCGGCACTCTCCAAGAGACCCAGTACTTC
-,TRBJ1-1,TRBV7-2,few,CASSSTPGEFGFF,TGTGCCAGCAGCTCTACCCCTGGGGAGTTTGGGTTTTTT
-,TRBJ2-3,TRBV5-4,-,CASSFSPGVGDTQYF,TGTGCCAGCAGCTTCTCCCCCGGGGTCGGAGATACGCAGTATTTT
-,TRBJ1-1,TRBV6-2/TRBV6-3,-,CASTQGWTEAFF,TGTGCCAGCACCCAGGGGTGGACTGAAGCTTTCTTT
-,TRBJ1-1,TRBV6-5,-,CASSRGPGGTEAFF,TGTGCCAGCAGTCGGGGACCTGGGGGCACTGAAGCTTTCTTT
TRBD2,TRBJ2-5,TRBV4-3,few,CASSHGLAEETQYF,TGCGCCAGCAGCCACGGGCTAGCGGAAGAGACCCAGTACTTC
-,TRBJ2-7,TRBV2,-,CASSEVIGALEYF,TGTGCCAGCAGTGAAGTGATCGGGGCATTAGAGTACTTC
TRBD2,TRBJ2-1,TRBV19,-,CASSSPFAGGDNEQFF,TGTGCCAGTAGTAGCCCCTTCGCGGGGGGCGACAATGAGCAGTTCTTC
-,TRBJ1-1,TRBV20-1,-,CSAPAELDTEAFF,TGCAGTGCCCCAGCCGAGCTCGACACTGAAGCTTTCTTT
TRBD1,TRBJ1-3,TRBV7-2,-,CASRADRASGNTIYF,TGTGCCAGCAGGGCCGACAGGGCCTCTGGAAACACCATATATTTT
-,TRBJ2-3,TRBV7-9,many,CASSDFGYTQYF,TGTGCCAGCAGCGACTTCGGTTATACGCAGTATTTT
-,TRBJ2-7,TRBV6-6,few,CASSYRRDDYEQYF,TGTGCCAGCAGTTACCGCCGGGACGACTACGAGCAGTACTTC
-,TRBJ1-3,TRBV6-1,-,CASRSRALSGNTIYF,TGTGCCAGCAGGAGCAGGGCCCTCTCTGGAAACACCATATATTTT
-,TRBJ1-2,TRBV6-1,-,CASSELGGGNYGYTF,TGTGCCAGCAGCGAACTAGGAGGGGGTAACTATGGCTACACCTTC
-,TRBJ2-3,TRBV11-2,-,CASSPETENTQYF,TGTGCCAGCAGCCCCGAGACCGAAAATACGCAGTATTTT
TRBD1,TRBJ1-2,TRBV10-3,-,CAISERQGLYYGYTF,TGTGCCATCAGTGAGAGACAGGGTTTATACTATGGCTACACCTTC
-,TRBJ2-2,TRBV7-2,many,CASSFWGHGELFF,TGTGCCAGCAGCTTCTGGGGTCACGGGGAGCTGTTTTTT
TRBD2,TRBJ2-1,TRBV7-6,many,CASSLGSGGLGNEQFF,TGTGCCAGCAGCTTAGGCTCGGGGGGATTGGGGAATGAGCAGTTCTTC
TRBD2,TRBJ2-3,TRBV28,-,CASSTGLAGAVTDTQYF,TGTGCCAGCAGTACCGGACTAGCGGGGGCCGTCACAGATACGCAGTATTTT
TRBD1,TRBJ2-3,TRBV11-2,-,CASSHDRGFADTQYF,TGTGCCAGCAGCCACGACAGGGGGTTTGCAGATACGCAGTATTTT
-,TRBJ1-5,TRBV28,many,CASNPFFGQPQHF,TGTGCCAGCAACCCTTTCTTTGGGCAGCCCCAGCATTTT